Listed below are T cell receptor beta chains from one sample, sequenced in a study of cytomegalovirus exposure and HLA in healthy donors. Measured with immunoSEQ multiplex PCR; TCRdb has only the in-frame clones, and not every one. The sample gives 90,000 to 110,000 clones, about 13% of which show up once; more than 15% is in the top ten. The material sequenced was PBMCs. Receptors were obtained from a middle-aged man in good health and CMV-seropositive. The CDR3 runs from the conserved cysteine through the conserved F or W. Fields, in order: V gene, J gene, D gene, clone size, CDR3 protein, CDR3 DNA. D genes are given only for firm matches. Rows give clone size only sometimes, using once, few, many, or a class for an expanded clone.

V gene: TRBV11-2
J gene: TRBJ2-5
D gene: NA
clone size: few
CDR3 protein: CASSLGTVYQETQYF
CDR3 DNA: TGTGCCAGCAGCTTAGGGACAGTGTACCAAGAGACCCAGTACTTC

V gene: TRBV7-2
J gene: TRBJ2-7
D gene: TRBD1
clone size: few
CDR3 protein: CASRYPGQGAKQYF
CDR3 DNA: TGTGCCAGCAGATATCCGGGACAGGGGGCGAAGCAGTACTTC

V gene: TRBV6-5
J gene: TRBJ1-6
D gene: NA
clone size: many
CDR3 protein: CASSSASGDNSPLHF
CDR3 DNA: TGTGCCAGCAGTTCTGCCTCGGGGGATAATTCACCCCTCCACTTT

V gene: TRBV4-1
J gene: TRBJ2-3
D gene: TRBD2
clone size: few
CDR3 protein: CASSQVPPGTGGSTDTQYF
CDR3 DNA: TGCGCCAGCAGCCAAGTCCCCCCAGGCACGGGGGGTAGCACAGATACGCAGTATTTT

V gene: TRBV7-8
J gene: TRBJ2-3
D gene: TRBD2
clone size: NA
CDR3 protein: CASSLIRLAATDTQYF
CDR3 DNA: TGTGCCAGCAGCTTGATCAGACTAGCGGCCACAGATACGCAGTATTTT

V gene: TRBV5-6
J gene: TRBJ2-7
D gene: NA
clone size: NA
CDR3 protein: CASSLTESSYEQYF
CDR3 DNA: TGTGCCAGCAGCTTGACAGAGAGCTCCTACGAGCAGTACTTC

V gene: TRBV14
J gene: TRBJ1-1
D gene: NA
clone size: NA
CDR3 protein: CASSLAGGLRGEAFF
CDR3 DNA: TGTGCCAGCAGCCTTGCAGGAGGCCTACGGGGTGAAGCTTTCTTT

V gene: TRBV29-1
J gene: TRBJ2-1
D gene: TRBD2
clone size: few
CDR3 protein: CSVPPSGRLGEQFF
CDR3 DNA: TGCAGCGTTCCCCCTAGCGGGAGGTTAGGTGAGCAGTTCTTC

V gene: TRBV14
J gene: TRBJ2-2
D gene: TRBD2
clone size: few
CDR3 protein: CASSLGLESGELFF
CDR3 DNA: TGTGCCAGCAGCCTCGGACTAGAGTCCGGGGAGCTGTTTTTT

V gene: TRBV14
J gene: TRBJ2-1
D gene: NA
clone size: NA
CDR3 protein: CASSQDKRNSLRDNEQFF
CDR3 DNA: TGTGCCAGCAGCCAAGATAAGAGGAACTCCCTGAGGGACAATGAGCAGTTCTTC

V gene: TRBV7-8
J gene: TRBJ2-1
D gene: TRBD2
clone size: NA
CDR3 protein: CASSLGLAVPTGGEQFF
CDR3 DNA: TGTGCCAGCAGCTTAGGACTAGCGGTCCCGACGGGGGGGGAGCAGTTCTTC

V gene: TRBV28
J gene: TRBJ1-2
D gene: NA
clone size: few
CDR3 protein: CASSHSGSPGYTF
CDR3 DNA: TGTGCCAGCAGTCATTCAGGGTCACCTGGCTACACCTTC

V gene: TRBV11-2
J gene: TRBJ2-7
D gene: NA
clone size: few
CDR3 protein: CASSLDGRQTYEQYF
CDR3 DNA: TGTGCCAGCAGCTTAGATGGGAGACAAACCTACGAGCAGTACTTC

V gene: TRBV27
J gene: TRBJ2-1
D gene: TRBD2
clone size: few
CDR3 protein: CASRSLAGGAYNEQFF
CDR3 DNA: TGTGCCAGCAGATCACTAGCGGGAGGGGCCTACAATGAGCAGTTCTTC

V gene: TRBV30
J gene: TRBJ2-1
D gene: NA
clone size: few
CDR3 protein: CAWTRESAPYNEQFF
CDR3 DNA: TGTGCCTGGACCCGGGAGAGCGCCCCATACAATGAGCAGTTCTTC

V gene: TRBV6-5
J gene: TRBJ2-5
D gene: TRBD1
clone size: NA
CDR3 protein: CASSYQDRSRETQYF
CDR3 DNA: TGTGCCAGCAGTTACCAGGACAGGTCCCGGGAGACCCAGTACTTC

V gene: TRBV6-1
J gene: TRBJ2-1
D gene: NA
clone size: NA
CDR3 protein: CASSEQAALNEQFF
CDR3 DNA: TGTGCCAGCAGTGAACAGGCTGCCCTCAATGAGCAGTTCTTC

V gene: TRBV19
J gene: TRBJ2-7
D gene: TRBD2
clone size: few
CDR3 protein: CASSLRPGTSGGYEQYF
CDR3 DNA: TGTGCCAGTAGCTTAAGGCCCGGGACTAGCGGAGGCTACGAGCAGTACTTC

V gene: TRBV4-1
J gene: TRBJ1-3
D gene: NA
clone size: few
CDR3 protein: CASSERPHGQSGNTIYF
CDR3 DNA: TGCGCCAGCAGCGAAAGACCCCATGGACAGTCTGGAAACACCATATATTTT

V gene: TRBV5-4
J gene: TRBJ1-2
D gene: NA
clone size: few
CDR3 protein: CASSLVGAVGYTF
CDR3 DNA: TGTGCCAGCAGCTTGGTAGGGGCGGTTGGCTACACCTTC

V gene: TRBV21-1
J gene: TRBJ2-1
D gene: NA
clone size: NA
CDR3 protein: CASSKAEVYNEQFF
CDR3 DNA: TGTGCCAGCAGCAAAGCCGAGGTCTACAATGAGCAGTTCTTC

V gene: TRBV6-5
J gene: TRBJ1-2
D gene: NA
clone size: few
CDR3 protein: CASSPWGGHYGYTF
CDR3 DNA: TGTGCCAGCAGTCCCTGGGGGGGACACTATGGCTACACCTTC

V gene: TRBV27
J gene: TRBJ2-3
D gene: TRBD2
clone size: NA
CDR3 protein: CASIPLAGGPDTQYF
CDR3 DNA: TGTGCCAGCATCCCACTAGCGGGAGGGCCAGATACGCAGTATTTT

V gene: TRBV7-2
J gene: TRBJ2-2
D gene: NA
clone size: NA
CDR3 protein: CASSTVGGTNTGELFF
CDR3 DNA: TGTGCCAGCAGCACGGTCGGCGGGACGAACACCGGGGAGCTGTTTTTT

V gene: TRBV6-5
J gene: TRBJ2-7
D gene: NA
clone size: NA
CDR3 protein: CASSTGQLYEQYF
CDR3 DNA: TGTGCCAGCAGCACGGGACAACTCTACGAGCAGTACTTC

V gene: TRBV5-6
J gene: TRBJ1-1
D gene: NA
clone size: many
CDR3 protein: CASSFQGSGAFF
CDR3 DNA: TGTGCCAGCAGCTTTCAGGGTTCCGGAGCTTTCTTT

V gene: TRBV7-9
J gene: TRBJ2-5
D gene: TRBD1
clone size: NA
CDR3 protein: CASSTSPGTGPGETQYF
CDR3 DNA: TGTGCCAGCAGCACCAGTCCCGGGACAGGGCCGGGAGAGACCCAGTACTTC

V gene: TRBV28
J gene: TRBJ2-7
D gene: TRBD2
clone size: NA
CDR3 protein: CASTVAGESYEQYF
CDR3 DNA: TGTGCCAGCACCGTAGCGGGAGAATCCTACGAGCAGTACTTC

V gene: TRBV6-5
J gene: TRBJ2-7
D gene: TRBD1
clone size: NA
CDR3 protein: CASSRQGVSYEQYF
CDR3 DNA: TGTGCCAGCAGTCGACAGGGGGTATCCTACGAGCAGTACTTC

V gene: TRBV19
J gene: TRBJ2-2
D gene: NA
clone size: NA
CDR3 protein: CASSIQGANTGELFF
CDR3 DNA: TGTGCCAGTAGTATTCAGGGCGCGAACACCGGGGAGCTGTTTTTT

V gene: TRBV2
J gene: TRBJ2-5
D gene: TRBD1
clone size: few
CDR3 protein: CASSADRASIKTQYF
CDR3 DNA: TGTGCCAGCAGTGCTGACAGGGCGTCAATAAAGACCCAGTACTTC

V gene: TRBV6-1
J gene: TRBJ2-1
D gene: NA
clone size: NA
CDR3 protein: CASSEYGNSYNEQFF
CDR3 DNA: TGTGCCAGCAGTGAATACGGGAACTCCTACAATGAGCAGTTCTTC

V gene: TRBV18
J gene: TRBJ1-3
D gene: TRBD1
clone size: NA
CDR3 protein: CASSPDRAGNTIYF
CDR3 DNA: TGTGCCAGCTCACCCGACAGGGCTGGAAACACCATATATTTT

V gene: TRBV4-2
J gene: TRBJ2-2
D gene: TRBD2
clone size: NA
CDR3 protein: CASSPSGRARGELFF
CDR3 DNA: TGTGCCAGCAGTCCTAGCGGGAGGGCCCGCGGGGAGCTGTTTTTT

V gene: TRBV10-3
J gene: TRBJ2-1
D gene: TRBD2
clone size: few
CDR3 protein: CAIRGLAGDVEQFF
CDR3 DNA: TGTGCCATCAGGGGACTAGCGGGAGATGTTGAGCAGTTCTTC